Sequencing of this TCR beta chain was carried out in a study of blood T cell repertoires in COVID-19. TCRdb's copy holds only in-frame clones and misses some; the assay was immunoSEQ multiplex PCR. The sample includes about 170,000 clones, over 65% of them seen just once. This CDR3 contains 15 residues. V dropped 3 bases and J dropped 4; count of bases not matched to a gene: 7. CDR1 is SGHRS, CDR2 YFSETQ, per germline. The chain carries TRBV5-1 and TRBJ2-3, with TRBD1 identical over 8 bases. Sequencing used peripheral blood. The sequence was collected from a man aged 60 to 69 with acute or convalescent COVID-19. CDR3 DNA sequence: TGCGCCAGCAGCTACTACAGGGGGAGATCAGATACGCAGTATTTT. This translates into CASSYYRGRSDTQYF.